This TCR beta chain was profiled in a study of human T cells and chemical hapten exposure. It was the library that attached unique molecular identifiers to individual cDNA molecules. TCRdb redid the calling of the 5' RACE reads with MiXCR, one entry per CDR3 protein. The sample holds more than 140,000 distinct CDR3 sequences, 4.1% seen once. The template was total RNA from unfractionated whole blood. This CDR3 spans 14 amino acids. CDR1 and CDR2 from the germline V gene are SGHRS and YFSETQ. V was shortened by 4 bases and J by 4 bases, with 11 bases between the two germline ends. In its sample, this clonotype was seen many times.

V and J are TRBV5-1 and TRBJ2-2, with D perhaps TRBD1 (6 bases). The TCR sequence derives from a female donor in good health. Written as DNA, the CDR3 is TGCGCCAGCAGCATCGGACAGATCACCGGGGAGCTGTTTTTT. It is translated as CASSIGQITGELFF.